This T cell receptor (beta chain) was captured in a study of OX40 agonist ivuxolimab in advanced cancers. Study-wide background: Treatment received earlier with anti-PD-1, anti-PD-L1 or anti-CTLA-4 agents was allowed, and 40% had some. Regarding the study as a whole: The work left the antigen specificity of expanded peripheral T cells undetermined. Clonal expansion by week 6 occurred in CD4+ and CD8+ blood T cells (at 0.1 to 3.0 mg/kg).

Data came from immunoSEQ multiplex PCR; TCRdb stores just in-frame clones and leaves some out. Of 46,000 or so clones listed, around 90% were seen once; the top ten hold around 11%. Only one count was recorded for this clone. The target antigen is unknown. The V and J ends lost 4 bases and 2 bases, in that order; junction bases with no gene match: 11. Germline V gene data show CDR1 as SGHRS and CDR2 as YFSETQ. The CDR3 is 17 amino acids. Specimen: CD4+ or CD8+ T cells sorted from blood, collected in a trial of the OX40 agonist ivuxolimab. The V gene is TRBV5-1, the J gene TRBJ2-5; 10 bases match TRBD2. This clonotype was obtained from an adult with an advanced solid tumor such as melanoma, head and neck, liver or kidney cancer. CDR3 nucleotide sequence: TGCGCCAGCAGCCCCCGCGGTAGCGGGAGGCGACAAGAGACCCAGTACTTC. This gives the protein CASSPRGSGRRQETQYF.